This record looks at one TCR beta chain sequence and its context. This entry belongs to a study of blood T cell repertoires in COVID-19. Whole-study context: The United States, Italy and Spain were the sources of the acute and convalescent COVID-19 samples.

The V end was cut by 5 bases, the J end by 0 bases, with 11 bases between. This CDR3 spans 14 amino acids. Germline assignment: CDR1 SGHNT and CDR2 YENEEA. As handled by the study authors: Counts of nucleated cells, estimated from reference gene primer amplification, were obtained. Sequenced by immunoSEQ multiplex PCR; TCRdb stores in-frame clones only, minus some. Clone size and the V and J calls come from that table; the DNA yielded D and trimming. This sample has about 78,000 clones, with about three quarters found just once. The TCR originated in a human donor in a cohort sampled during active COVID-19. The genes are TRBV11-3 and TRBJ2-7; no clear D gene. The sample consisted of peripheral blood. CDR3 region: CASSEQQSSYEQYF. CDR3 nucleotides: TGTGCCAGCAGCGAACAGCAGAGCTCCTACGAGCAGTACTTC.